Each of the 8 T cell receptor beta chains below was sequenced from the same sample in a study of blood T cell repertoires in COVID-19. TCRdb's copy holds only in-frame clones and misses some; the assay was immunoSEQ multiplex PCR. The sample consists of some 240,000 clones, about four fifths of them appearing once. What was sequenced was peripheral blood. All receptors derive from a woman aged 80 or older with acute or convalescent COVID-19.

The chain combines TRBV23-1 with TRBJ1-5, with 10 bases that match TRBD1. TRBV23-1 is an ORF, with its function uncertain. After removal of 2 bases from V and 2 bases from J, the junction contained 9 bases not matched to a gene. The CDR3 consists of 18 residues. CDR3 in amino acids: CASSQDRGPFRRNQPQHF. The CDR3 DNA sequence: TGCGCCAGCAGTCAAGACAGGGGGCCCTTTAGGCGCAATCAGCCCCAGCATTTT.

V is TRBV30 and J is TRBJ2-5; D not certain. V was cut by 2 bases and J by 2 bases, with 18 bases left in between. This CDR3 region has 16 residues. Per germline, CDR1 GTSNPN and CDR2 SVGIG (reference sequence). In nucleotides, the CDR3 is TGTGCCTGGAGTTCCCGTCCGTGGGCAGGACAAGAGACCCAGTACTTC. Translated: CAWSSRPWAGQETQYF.

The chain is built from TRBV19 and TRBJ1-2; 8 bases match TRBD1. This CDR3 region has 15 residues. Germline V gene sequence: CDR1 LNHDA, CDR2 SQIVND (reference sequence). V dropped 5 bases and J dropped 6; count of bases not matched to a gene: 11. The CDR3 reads CASSFSSRGQDGYTF. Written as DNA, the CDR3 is TGTGCCAGTAGTTTTTCCTCCAGGGGGCAGGATGGCTACACCTTC. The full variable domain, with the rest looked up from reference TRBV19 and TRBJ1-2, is DGGITQSPKYLFRKEGQNVTLSCEQNLNHDAMYWYRQDPGQGLRLIYYSQIVNDFQKGDIAEGYSVSREKKESFPLTVTSAQKNPTAFYLCASSFSSRGQDGYTFGSGTRLTVV.

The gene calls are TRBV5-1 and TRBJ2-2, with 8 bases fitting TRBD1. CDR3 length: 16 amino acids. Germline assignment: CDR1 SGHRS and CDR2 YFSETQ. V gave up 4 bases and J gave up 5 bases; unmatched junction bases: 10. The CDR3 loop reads CASSPGQGPGTGELFF. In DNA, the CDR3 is TGCGCCAGCAGCCCTGGACAGGGCCCAGGGACCGGGGAGCTGTTTTTT.

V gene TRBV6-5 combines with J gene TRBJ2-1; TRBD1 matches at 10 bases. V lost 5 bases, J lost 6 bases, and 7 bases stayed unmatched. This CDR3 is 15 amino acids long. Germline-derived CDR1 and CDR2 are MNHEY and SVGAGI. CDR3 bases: TGTGCCAGCAGTACCCGGGACAGGGGTGGCAATGAGCAGTTCTTC. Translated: CASSTRDRGGNEQFF.

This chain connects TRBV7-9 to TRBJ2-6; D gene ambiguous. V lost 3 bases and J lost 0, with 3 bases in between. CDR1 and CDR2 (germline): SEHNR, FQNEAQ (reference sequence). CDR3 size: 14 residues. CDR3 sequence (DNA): TGTGCCAGCAGCTTCTACTCTGGGGCCAACGTCCTGACTTTC. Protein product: CASSFYSGANVLTF.

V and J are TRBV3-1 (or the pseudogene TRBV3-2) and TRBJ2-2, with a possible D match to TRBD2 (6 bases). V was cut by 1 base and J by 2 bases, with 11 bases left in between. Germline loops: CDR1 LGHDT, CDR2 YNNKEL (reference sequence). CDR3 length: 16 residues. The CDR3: CASSQGRRGNTGELFF. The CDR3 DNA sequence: TGTGCCAGCAGCCAAGGGAGGCGGGGAAACACCGGGGAGCTGTTTTTT.

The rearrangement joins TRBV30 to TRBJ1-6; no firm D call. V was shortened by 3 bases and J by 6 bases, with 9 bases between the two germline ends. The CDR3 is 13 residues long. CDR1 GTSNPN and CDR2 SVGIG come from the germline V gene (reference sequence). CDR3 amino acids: CAWRPVRNSPLHF. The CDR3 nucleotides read TGTGCCTGGAGACCTGTGCGTAATTCACCCCTCCACTTT.